Here is one T cell receptor (beta chain) with its context. Its cognate antigen is unknown. The data originate from a study of cytomegalovirus exposure and HLA in healthy donors. Deletions cut 8 bases from V and 3 bases from J, with 14 bases between. This CDR3 spans 13 amino acids. Per the germline V gene, CDR1 is MNHEY and CDR2 is SMNVEV (reference sequence). The PCR employed 60 Vbeta primers together with 13 Jbeta primers. Method: immunoSEQ multiplex PCR; TCRdb's copy keeps in-frame clones and lacks some. The sample holds around 230,000 clones, 75% to 80% seen once. Study findings and constraints: Rare TCR sequences predominated, though certain public TCRs were found in many donors. TCR beta chains associated with HLA were, in a later analysis, more clonally expanded than equally common others. Confirmation was obtained in vitro that a few CMV-associated chains are specific for CMV antigens.

The genes are TRBV27 and TRBJ2-7; weak D call: TRBD2 (5 bases). This receptor was taken from a male donor in good health and CMV-seronegative. The sequenced material came from PBMCs. The CDR3 sequence is CASGSSTNYEQYF. DNA of the CDR3: TGTGCCAGCGGATCTAGCACTAACTACGAGCAGTACTTC.